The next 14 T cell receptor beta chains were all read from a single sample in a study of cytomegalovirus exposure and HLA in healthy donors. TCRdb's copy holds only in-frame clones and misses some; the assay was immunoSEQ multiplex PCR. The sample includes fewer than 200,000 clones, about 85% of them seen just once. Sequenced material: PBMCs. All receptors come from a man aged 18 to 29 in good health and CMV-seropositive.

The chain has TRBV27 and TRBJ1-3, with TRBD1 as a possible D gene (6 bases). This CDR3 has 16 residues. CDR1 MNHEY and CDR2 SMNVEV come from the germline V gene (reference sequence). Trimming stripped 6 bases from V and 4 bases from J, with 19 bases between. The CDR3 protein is CASSLDSPNSGNTIYF. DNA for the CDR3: TGTGCCAGCAGCTTGGACAGCCCAAACTCGGGAAACACCATATATTTT.

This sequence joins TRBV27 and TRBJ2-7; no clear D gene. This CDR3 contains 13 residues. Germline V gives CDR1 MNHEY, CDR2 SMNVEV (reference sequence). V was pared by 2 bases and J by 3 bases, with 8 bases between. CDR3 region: CASSLAVGYEQYF. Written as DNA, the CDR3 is TGTGCCAGCAGTTTAGCGGTGGGCTACGAGCAGTACTTC.

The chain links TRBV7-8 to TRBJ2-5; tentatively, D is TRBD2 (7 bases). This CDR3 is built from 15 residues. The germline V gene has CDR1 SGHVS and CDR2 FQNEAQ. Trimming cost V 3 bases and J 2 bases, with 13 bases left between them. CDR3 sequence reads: CASSFGGAGQETQYF. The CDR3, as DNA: TGTGCCAGCAGCTTTGGGGGGGCAGGGCAAGAGACCCAGTACTTC.

The CDR3 nucleotides read TGTGCCAGCAGTCGACAGGGTGATTACACTGAAGCTTTCTTT. Translating gives CASSRQGDYTEAFF. The J gene is TRBJ1-1, the V gene TRBV6-5; 7 positions match TRBD1. The ends lost 5 bases at V and 3 bases at J; junction bases unmatched: 6. Germline V gene data show CDR1 as MNHEY and CDR2 as SVGAGI. The CDR3 covers 14 residues.

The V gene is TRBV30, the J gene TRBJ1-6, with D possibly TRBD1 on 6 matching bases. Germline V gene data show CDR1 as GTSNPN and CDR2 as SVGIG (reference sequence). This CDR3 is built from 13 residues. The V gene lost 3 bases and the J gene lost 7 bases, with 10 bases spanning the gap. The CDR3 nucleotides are TGTGCCTGGAGCCAGGGGCTGAATTCACCCCTCCACTTT. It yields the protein CAWSQGLNSPLHF. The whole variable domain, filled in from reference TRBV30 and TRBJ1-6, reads SQTIHQWPATLVQPVGSPLSLECTVEGTSNPNLYWYRQAAGRGLQLLFYSVGIGQISSEVPQNLSASRPQDRQFILSSKKLLLSDSGFYLCAWSQGLNSPLHFGNGTRLTVT.

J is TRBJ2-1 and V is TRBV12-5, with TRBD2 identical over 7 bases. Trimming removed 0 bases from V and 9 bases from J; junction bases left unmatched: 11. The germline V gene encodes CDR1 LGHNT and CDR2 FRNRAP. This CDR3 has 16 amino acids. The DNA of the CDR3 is TGTGCTAGTGGTTTGGTTATACTTCGGGGGGTGGGTGAGCAGTTCTTC. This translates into CASGLVILRGVGEQFF. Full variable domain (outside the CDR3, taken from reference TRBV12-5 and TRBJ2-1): DARVTQTPRHKVTEMGQEVTMRCQPILGHNTVFWYRQTMMQGLELLAYFRNRAPLDDSGMPKDRFSAEMPDATLATLKIQPSEPRDSAVYFCASGLVILRGVGEQFFGPGTRLTVL.

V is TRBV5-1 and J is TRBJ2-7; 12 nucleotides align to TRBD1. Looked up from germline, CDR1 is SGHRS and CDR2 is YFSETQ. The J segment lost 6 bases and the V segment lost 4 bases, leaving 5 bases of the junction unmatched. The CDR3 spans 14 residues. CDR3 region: CASSPGQGAGEQYF. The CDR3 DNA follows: TGCGCCAGCAGCCCGGGACAGGGGGCGGGCGAGCAGTACTTC.

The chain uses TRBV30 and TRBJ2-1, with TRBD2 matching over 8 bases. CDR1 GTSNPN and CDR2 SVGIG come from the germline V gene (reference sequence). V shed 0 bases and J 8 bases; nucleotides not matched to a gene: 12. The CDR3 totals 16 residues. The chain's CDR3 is CAWSVPGRARSDEQFF. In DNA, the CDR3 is TGTGCCTGGAGTGTCCCCGGGAGGGCCAGGAGCGATGAGCAGTTCTTC.

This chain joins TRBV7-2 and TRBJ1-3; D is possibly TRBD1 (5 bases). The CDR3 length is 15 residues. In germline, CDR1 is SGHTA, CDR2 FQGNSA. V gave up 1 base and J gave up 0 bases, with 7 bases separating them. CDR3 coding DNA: TGTGCCAGCAGCTTAGTTACAGGCTCTGGAAACACCATATATTTT. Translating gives CASSLVTGSGNTIYF.

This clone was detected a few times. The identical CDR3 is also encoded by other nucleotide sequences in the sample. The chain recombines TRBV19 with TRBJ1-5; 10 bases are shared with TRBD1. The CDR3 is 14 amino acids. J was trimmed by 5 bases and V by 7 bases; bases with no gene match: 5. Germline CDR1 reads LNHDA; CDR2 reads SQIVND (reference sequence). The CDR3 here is CASTPTGGYQPQHF. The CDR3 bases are TGTGCCAGTACCCCGACAGGGGGCTATCAGCCCCAGCATTTT.

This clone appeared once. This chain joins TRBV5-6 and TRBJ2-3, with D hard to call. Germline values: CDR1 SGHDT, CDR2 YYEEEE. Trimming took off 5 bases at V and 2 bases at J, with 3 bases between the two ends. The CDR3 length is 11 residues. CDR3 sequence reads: CASSYTDTQYF. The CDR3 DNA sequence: TGTGCCAGCAGTTACACAGATACGCAGTATTTT.

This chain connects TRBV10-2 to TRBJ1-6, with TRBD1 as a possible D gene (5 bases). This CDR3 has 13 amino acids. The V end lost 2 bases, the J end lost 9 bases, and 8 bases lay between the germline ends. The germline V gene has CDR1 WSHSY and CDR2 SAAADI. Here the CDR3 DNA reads TGCGCCAGCAGTGAGCAGGGTACTTCACCCCTCCACTTT. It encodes CASSEQGTSPLHF.

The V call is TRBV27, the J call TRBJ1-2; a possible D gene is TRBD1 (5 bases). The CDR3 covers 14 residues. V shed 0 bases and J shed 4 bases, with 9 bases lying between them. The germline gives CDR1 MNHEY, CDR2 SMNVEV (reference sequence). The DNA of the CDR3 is TGTGCCAGCAGTTTATCGAGCAGGGCCTATGGCTACACCTTC. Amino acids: CASSLSSRAYGYTF.

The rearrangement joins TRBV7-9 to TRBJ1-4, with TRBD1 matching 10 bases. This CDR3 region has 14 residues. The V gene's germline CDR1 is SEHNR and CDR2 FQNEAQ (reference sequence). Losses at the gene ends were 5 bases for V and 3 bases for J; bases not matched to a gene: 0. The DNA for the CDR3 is TGTGCCAGCAGCGGGACAGGGGCTAATGAAAAACTGTTTTTT. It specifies CASSGTGANEKLFF.